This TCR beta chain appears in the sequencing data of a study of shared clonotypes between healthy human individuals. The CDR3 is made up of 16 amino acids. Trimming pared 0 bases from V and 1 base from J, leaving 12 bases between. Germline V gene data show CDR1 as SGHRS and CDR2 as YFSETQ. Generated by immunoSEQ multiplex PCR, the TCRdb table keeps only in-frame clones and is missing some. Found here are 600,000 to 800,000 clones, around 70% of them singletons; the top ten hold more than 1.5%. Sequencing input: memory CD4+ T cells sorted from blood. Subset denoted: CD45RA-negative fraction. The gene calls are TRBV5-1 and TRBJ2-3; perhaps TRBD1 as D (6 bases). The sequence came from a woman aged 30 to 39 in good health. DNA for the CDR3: TGCGCCAGCAGCTTGGGCGCAGGGGTGGGCACAGATACGCAGTATTTT. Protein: CASSLGAGVGTDTQYF. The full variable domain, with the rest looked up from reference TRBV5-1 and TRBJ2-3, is KAGVTQTPRYLIKTRGQQVTLSCSPISGHRSVSWYQQTPGQGLQFLFEYFSETQRNKGNFPGRFSGRQFSNSRSEMNVSTLELGDSALYLCASSLGAGVGTDTQYFGPGTRLTVL.